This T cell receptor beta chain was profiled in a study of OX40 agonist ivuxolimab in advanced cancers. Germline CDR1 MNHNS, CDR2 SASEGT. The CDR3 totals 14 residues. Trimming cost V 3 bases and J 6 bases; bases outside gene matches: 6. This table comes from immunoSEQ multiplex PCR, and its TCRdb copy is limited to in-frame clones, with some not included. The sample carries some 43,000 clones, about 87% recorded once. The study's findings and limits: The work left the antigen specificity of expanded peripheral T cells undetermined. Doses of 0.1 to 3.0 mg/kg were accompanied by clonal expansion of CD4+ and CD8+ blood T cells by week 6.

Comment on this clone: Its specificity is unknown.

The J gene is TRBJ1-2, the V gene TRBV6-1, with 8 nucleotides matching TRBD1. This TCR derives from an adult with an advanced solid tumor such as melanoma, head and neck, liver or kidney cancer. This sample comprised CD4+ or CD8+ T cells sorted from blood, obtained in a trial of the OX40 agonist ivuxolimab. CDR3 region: CASSDEQGVDGYTF. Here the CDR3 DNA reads TGTGCCAGCAGTGATGAACAGGGGGTGGATGGCTACACCTTC.